The T cell receptor (beta chain) under discussion was sequenced for a study of beta chain features in type 1 diabetes. Study information: Analysis included about 110 million sorted cells drawn from all samples. Study outcomes and limitations: Fewer junction insertions and more nucleotide deletions appeared in type 1 diabetes patients.

Of note for this clone: No antigen is known for it.

V lost 6 bases, J lost 7 bases, and 12 bases stayed unmatched. Germline V gene lookup returns CDR1 WNHNN and CDR2 SYGVQD (reference sequence). The CDR3 is made up of 15 amino acids. The authors reverse transcribed all of the isolated RNA, so sequencing captured expressed TCRB transcripts. Sequencing was performed with immunoSEQ multiplex PCR; in TCRdb, only in-frame clones are kept and a portion is missing. The sample gives roughly 300,000 clones, around 15% of which show up once; 6.7% is in the top ten. Sorted CD4+ subsets: naive, central memory, regulatory, stem cell-like memory (CD45RO/CCR7/CD25/CD127/CD95/CD27 panel).

This sequence originates from a man younger than 45 in good health. Specimen: central memory CD4+ T cells from blood. The chain joins TRBV10-1 to TRBJ1-5, with TRBD1 matching over 7 bases. The CDR3 loop reads CASRARQGREQPQHF. For the CDR3, the DNA is TGCGCCAGCAGGGCTAGACAGGGAAGGGAACAGCCCCAGCATTTT.